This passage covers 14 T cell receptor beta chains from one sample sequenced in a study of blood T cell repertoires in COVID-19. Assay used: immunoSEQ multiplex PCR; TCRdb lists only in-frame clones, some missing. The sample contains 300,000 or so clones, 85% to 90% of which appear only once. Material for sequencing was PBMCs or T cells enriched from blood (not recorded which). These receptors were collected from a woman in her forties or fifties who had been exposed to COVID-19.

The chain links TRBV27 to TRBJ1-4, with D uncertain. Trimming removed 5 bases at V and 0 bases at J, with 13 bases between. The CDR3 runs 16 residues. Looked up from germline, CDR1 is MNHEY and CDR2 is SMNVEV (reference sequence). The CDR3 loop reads CASSKDAGATNEKLFF. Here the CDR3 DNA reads TGTGCCAGCAGTAAGGATGCGGGCGCAACTAATGAAAAACTGTTTTTT.

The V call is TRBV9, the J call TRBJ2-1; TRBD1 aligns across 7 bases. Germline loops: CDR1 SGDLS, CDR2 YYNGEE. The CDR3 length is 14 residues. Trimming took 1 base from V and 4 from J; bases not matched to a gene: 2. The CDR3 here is CASSVQGEYNEQFF. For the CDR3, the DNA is TGTGCCAGCAGCGTACAGGGGGAATACAATGAGCAGTTCTTC.

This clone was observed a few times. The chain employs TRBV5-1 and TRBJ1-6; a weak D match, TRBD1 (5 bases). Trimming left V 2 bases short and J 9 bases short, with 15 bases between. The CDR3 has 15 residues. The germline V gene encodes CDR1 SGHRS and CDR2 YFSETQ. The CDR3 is CASSLWDLSSSPLHF. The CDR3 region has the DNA TGCGCCAGCAGCTTATGGGACTTGAGTAGTTCACCCCTCCACTTT.

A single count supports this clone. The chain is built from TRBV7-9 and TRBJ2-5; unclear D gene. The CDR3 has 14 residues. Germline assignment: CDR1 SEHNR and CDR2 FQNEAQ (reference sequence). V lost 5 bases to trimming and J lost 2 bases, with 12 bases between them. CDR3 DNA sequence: TGTGCCAGCAGCCAAGCCCCCGAGCAAGAGACCCAGTACTTC. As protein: CASSQAPEQETQYF.

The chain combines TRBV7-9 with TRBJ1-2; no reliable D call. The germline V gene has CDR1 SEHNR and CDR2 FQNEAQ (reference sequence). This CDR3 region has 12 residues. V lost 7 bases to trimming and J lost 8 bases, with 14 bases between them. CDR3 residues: CASNPGMEGYTF. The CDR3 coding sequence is TGTGCCAGCAATCCGGGAATGGAGGGCTACACCTTC.

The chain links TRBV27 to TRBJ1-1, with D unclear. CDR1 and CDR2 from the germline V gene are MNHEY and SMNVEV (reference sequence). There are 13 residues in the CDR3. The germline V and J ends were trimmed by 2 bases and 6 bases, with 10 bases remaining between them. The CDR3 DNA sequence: TGTGCCAGCAGTTTAATGGGGAGTGCTGAAGCTTTCTTT. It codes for CASSLMGSAEAFF.

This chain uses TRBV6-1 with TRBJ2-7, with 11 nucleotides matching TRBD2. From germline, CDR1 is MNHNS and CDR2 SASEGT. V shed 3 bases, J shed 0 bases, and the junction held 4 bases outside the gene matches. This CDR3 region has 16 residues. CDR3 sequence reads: CASSDLGLAVSYEQYF. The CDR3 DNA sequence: TGTGCCAGCAGTGATCTGGGACTAGCGGTCTCCTACGAGCAGTACTTC.

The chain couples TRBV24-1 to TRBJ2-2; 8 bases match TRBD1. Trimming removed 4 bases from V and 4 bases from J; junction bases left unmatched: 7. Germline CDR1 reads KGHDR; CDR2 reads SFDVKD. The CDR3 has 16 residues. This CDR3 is CATSDPDRGITGELFF. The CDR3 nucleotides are TGTGCCACCAGTGACCCCGACAGGGGTATCACCGGGGAGCTGTTTTTT.

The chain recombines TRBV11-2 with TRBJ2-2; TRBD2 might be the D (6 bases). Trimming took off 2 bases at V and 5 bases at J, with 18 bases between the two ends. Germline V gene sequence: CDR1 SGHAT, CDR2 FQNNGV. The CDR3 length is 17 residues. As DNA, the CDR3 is TGTGCCAGCAGCTTAAAGAGTTTAGGGGCGGGAACCGGGGAGCTGTTTTTT. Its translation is CASSLKSLGAGTGELFF.

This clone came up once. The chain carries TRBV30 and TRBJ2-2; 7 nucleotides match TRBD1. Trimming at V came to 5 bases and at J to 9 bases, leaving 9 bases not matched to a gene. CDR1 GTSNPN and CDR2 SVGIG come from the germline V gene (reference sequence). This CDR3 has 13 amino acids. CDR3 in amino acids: CAWDATGARELFF. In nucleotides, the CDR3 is TGTGCCTGGGACGCAACAGGGGCGAGGGAGCTGTTTTTT.

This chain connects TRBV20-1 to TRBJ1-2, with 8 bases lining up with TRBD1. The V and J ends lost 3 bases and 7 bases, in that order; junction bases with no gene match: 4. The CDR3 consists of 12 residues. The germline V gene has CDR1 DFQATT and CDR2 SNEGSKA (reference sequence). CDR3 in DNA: TGCAGTGCTAGTGGGACAGGCACTGGCTACACCTTC. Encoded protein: CSASGTGTGYTF.

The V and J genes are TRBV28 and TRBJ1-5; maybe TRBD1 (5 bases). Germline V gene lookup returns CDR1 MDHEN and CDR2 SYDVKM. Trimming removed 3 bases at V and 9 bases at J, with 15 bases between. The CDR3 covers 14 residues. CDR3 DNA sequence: TGTGCCAGCAGTTTGGGTCGCGGGGGGTTGCCCCAGCATTTT. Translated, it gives CASSLGRGGLPQHF.

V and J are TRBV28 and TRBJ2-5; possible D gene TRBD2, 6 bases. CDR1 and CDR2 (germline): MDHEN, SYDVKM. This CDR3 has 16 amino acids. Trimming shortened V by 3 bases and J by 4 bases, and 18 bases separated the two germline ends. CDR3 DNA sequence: TGTGCCAGCAGTTTGGGGGGACGCCTGCAGGGAGAGACCCAGTACTTC. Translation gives CASSLGGRLQGETQYF.

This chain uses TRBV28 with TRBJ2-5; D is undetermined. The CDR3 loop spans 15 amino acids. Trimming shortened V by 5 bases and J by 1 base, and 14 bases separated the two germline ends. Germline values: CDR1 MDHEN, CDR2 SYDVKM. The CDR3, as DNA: TGTGCCAGCAGTGCCCGCTTCGGTTCCCAAGAGACCCAGTACTTC. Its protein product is CASSARFGSQETQYF.